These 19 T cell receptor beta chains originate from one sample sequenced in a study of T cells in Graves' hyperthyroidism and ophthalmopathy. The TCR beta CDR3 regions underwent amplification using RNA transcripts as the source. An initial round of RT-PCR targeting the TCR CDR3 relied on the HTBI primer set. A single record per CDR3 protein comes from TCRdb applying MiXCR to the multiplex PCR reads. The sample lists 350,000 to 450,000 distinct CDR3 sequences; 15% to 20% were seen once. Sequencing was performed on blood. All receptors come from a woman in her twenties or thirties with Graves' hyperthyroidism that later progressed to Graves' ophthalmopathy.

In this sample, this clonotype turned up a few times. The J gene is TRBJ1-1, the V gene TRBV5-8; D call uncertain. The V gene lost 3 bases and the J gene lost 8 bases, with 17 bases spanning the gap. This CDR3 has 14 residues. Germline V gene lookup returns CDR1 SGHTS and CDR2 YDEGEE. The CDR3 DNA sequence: TGTGCCAGCAGCTCAGAACTCCCGGGGTCCGAAGCTTTCTTT. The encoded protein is CASSSELPGSEAFF.

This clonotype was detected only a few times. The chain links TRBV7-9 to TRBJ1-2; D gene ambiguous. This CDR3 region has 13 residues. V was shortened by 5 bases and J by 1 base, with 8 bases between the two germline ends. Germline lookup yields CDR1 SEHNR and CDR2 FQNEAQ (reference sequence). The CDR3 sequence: CASSQPDNYGYTF. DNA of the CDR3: TGTGCCAGCAGCCAACCAGATAACTATGGCTACACCTTC.

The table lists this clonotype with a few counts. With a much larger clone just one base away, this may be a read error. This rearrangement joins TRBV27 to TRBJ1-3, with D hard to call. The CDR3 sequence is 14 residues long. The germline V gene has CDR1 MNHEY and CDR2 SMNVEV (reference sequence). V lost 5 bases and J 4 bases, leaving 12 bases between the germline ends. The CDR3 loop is CASSEYGEGNTIYF. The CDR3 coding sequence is TGTGCCAGCAGTGAGTACGGGGAAGGAAACACCATATATTTT.

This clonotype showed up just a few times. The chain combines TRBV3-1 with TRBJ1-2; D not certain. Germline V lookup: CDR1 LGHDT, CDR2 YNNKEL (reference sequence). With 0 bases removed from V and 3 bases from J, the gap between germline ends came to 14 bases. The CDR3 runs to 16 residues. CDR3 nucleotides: TGTGCCAGCAGCCAAGATCGGTTGGGCGCGGACTATGGCTACACCTTC. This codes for CASSQDRLGADYGYTF.

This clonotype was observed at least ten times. The CDR3 reads CATSDFKGGGDGETQYF. The CDR3 coding sequence is TGTGCCACCAGTGATTTTAAGGGTGGAGGTGACGGAGAGACCCAGTACTTC. This rearrangement joins TRBV24-1 to TRBJ2-5, with a tentative D call TRBD2 (5 bases). Per germline, CDR1 KGHDR and CDR2 SFDVKD. The CDR3 runs 17 residues. The V and J ends lost 1 base and 4 bases respectively, with 18 bases between them.

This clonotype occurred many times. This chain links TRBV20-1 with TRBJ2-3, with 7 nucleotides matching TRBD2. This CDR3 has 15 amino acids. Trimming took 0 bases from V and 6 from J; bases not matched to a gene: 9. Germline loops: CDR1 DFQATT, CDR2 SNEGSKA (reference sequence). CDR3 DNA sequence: TGCAGTGCTAGAGATCTGGCGGGAGCTGGCGATACGCAGTATTTT. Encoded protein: CSARDLAGAGDTQYF.

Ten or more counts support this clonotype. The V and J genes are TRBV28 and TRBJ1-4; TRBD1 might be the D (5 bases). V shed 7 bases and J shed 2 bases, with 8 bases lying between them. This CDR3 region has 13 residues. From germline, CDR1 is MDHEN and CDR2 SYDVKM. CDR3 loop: CASTGDTNEKLFF. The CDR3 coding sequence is TGTGCCAGCACGGGGGACACTAATGAAAAACTGTTTTTT.

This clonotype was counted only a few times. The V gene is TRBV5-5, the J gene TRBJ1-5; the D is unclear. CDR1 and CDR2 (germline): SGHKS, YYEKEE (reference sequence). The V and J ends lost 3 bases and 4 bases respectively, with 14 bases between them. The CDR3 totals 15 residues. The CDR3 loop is CASSSHPTWNQPQHF. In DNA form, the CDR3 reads TGTGCCAGCAGCTCTCACCCAACATGGAATCAGCCCCAGCATTTT.

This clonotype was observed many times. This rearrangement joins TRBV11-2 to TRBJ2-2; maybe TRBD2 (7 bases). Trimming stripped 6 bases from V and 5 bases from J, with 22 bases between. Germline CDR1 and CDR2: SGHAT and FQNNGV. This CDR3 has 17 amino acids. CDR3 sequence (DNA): TGTGCCAGCAGACGGATATCCGGGGGGCTCGGGACCGGGGAGCTGTTTTTT. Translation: CASRRISGGLGTGELFF.

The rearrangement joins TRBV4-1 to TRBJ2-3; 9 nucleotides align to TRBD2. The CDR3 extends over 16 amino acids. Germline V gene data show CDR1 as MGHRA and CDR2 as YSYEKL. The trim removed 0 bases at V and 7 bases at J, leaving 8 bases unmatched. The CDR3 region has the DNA TGCGCCAGCAGCCAAGATCCTAGCGGGATTGGGAATACGCAGTATTTT. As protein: CASSQDPSGIGNTQYF.

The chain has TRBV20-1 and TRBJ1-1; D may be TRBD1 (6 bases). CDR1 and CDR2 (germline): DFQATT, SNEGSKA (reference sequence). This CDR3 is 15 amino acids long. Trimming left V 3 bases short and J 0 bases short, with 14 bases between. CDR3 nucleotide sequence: TGCAGTGCTAGCTCAGGGGCCAGCATGAACACTGAAGCTTTCTTT. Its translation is CSASSGASMNTEAFF.

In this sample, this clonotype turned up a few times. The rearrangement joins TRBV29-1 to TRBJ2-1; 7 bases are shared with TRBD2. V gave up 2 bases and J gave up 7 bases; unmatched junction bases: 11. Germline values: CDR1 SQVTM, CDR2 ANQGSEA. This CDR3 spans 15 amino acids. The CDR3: CSVESSTCGSNEQFF. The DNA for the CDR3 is TGCAGCGTTGAATCATCGACTTGCGGGAGTAATGAGCAGTTCTTC.

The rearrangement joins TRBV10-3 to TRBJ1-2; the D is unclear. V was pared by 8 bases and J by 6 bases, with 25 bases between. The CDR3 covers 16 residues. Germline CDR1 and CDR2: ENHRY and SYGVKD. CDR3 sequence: CAIHDSGAGLGDGYTF. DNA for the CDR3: TGTGCCATCCATGACTCTGGCGCGGGGTTGGGTGATGGCTACACCTTC.

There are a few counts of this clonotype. The CDR3 DNA follows: TGCGCCAGCAGTGAGCGGGAGGGGACTTACGAGCAGTACTTC. This codes for CASSEREGTYEQYF. This chain links TRBV10-2 with TRBJ2-7, with 8 bases aligning to TRBD2. CDR1 is WSHSY, CDR2 SAAADI, per germline. The CDR3 has 14 residues. V lost 2 bases, J lost 4 bases, and 4 bases stayed unmatched.

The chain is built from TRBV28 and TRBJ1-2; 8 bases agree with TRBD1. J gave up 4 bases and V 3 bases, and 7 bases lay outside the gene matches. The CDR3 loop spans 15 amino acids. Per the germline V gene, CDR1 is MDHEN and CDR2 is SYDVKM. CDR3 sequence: CASSFEGQGFYGYTF. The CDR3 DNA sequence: TGTGCCAGCAGTTTTGAAGGACAGGGTTTCTATGGCTACACCTTC.

CDR3 in amino acids: CASRNRASNNEQFF. The DNA of the CDR3 is TGTGCCAGCCGGAACAGGGCGTCCAACAATGAGCAGTTCTTC. The rearrangement links TRBV11-3 to TRBJ2-1, with a tentative D call TRBD1 (6 bases). Per germline, CDR1 SGHNT and CDR2 YENEEA. This CDR3 comprises 14 residues. V was cut by 8 bases and J by 5 bases, with 16 bases left in between.

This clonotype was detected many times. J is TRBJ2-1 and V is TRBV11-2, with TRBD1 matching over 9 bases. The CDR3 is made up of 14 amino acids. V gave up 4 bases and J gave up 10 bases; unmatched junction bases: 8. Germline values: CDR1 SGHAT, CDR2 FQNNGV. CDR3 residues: CASSSGQGQAEQFF. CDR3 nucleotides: TGTGCCAGCAGCTCGGGACAGGGCCAGGCGGAGCAGTTCTTC. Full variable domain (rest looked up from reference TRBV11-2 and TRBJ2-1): EAGVAQSPRYKIIEKRQSVAFWCNPISGHATLYWYQQILGQGPKLLIQFQNNGVVDDSQLPKDRFSAERLKGVDSTLKIQPAKLEDSAVYLCASSSGQGQAEQFFGPGTRLTVL.

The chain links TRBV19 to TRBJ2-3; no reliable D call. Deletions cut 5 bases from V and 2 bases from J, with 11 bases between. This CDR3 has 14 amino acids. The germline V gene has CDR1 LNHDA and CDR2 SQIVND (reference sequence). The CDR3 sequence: CASSSRRHTDTQYF. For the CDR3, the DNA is TGTGCCAGTAGTTCCCGGCGGCACACAGATACGCAGTATTTT.

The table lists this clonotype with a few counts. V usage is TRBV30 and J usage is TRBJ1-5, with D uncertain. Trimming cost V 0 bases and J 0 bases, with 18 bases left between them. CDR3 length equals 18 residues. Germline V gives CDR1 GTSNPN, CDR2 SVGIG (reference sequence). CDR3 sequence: CAWSVLPRWSYSNQPQHF. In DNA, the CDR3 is TGTGCCTGGAGTGTACTCCCAAGGTGGAGTTATAGCAATCAGCCCCAGCATTTT.